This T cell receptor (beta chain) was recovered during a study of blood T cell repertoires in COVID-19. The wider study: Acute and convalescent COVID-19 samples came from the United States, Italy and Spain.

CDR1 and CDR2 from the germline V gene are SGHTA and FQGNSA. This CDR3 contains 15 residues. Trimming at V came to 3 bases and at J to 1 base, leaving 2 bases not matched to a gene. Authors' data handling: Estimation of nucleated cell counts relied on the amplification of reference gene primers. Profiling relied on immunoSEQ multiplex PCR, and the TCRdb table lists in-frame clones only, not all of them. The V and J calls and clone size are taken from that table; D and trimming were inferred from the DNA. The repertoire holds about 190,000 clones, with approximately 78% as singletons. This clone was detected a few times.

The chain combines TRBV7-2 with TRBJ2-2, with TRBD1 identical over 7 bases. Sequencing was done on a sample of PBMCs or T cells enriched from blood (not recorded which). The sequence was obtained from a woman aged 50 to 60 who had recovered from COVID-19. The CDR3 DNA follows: TGTGCCAGCAGCTTCAACAGGGGGAACACCGGGGAGCTGTTTTTT. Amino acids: CASSFNRGNTGELFF.